This T cell receptor beta chain is from a study of Ad26.COV2.S vaccination and SARS-CoV-2 variants. Study-level results: For non-spike TCRs, breadth in vaccine recipients resembled that in placebo recipients. Spike-specific TCR breadth in vaccine recipients exceeded that seen in placebo recipients.

Assay used: immunoSEQ multiplex PCR; TCRdb lists only in-frame clones, some missing. The table has 350,000 to 400,000 clones, roughly nine tenths seen once. Treatment indicated: some 19 received Ad26.COV2.S at low or high dose, single or two shots; roughly five received placebo; per-sample allocation not given. Repertoires come from day 63 after the first vaccine or placebo injection. In the vaccine, an Ad26 vector expressed the SARS-CoV-2 spike of the Wuhan strain. In regard to this clone: The antigen is unknown.

CDR3 length: 12 residues. Germline-derived CDR1 and CDR2 are KGHSH and LQKENI. V was pared by 3 bases and J by 2 bases, with 5 bases between. This chain uses TRBV18 with TRBJ2-7, with D unclear. The sequence derives from a person aged 18-65 years who received the Ad26.COV2.S COVID-19 vaccine or a placebo. The sample in question was peripheral blood, obtained in a trial of Ad26.COV2.S vaccine versus placebo. The CDR3, as DNA: TGTGCCAGCTCACCCAGAGCCTACGAGCAGTACTTC. Residues: CASSPRAYEQYF.